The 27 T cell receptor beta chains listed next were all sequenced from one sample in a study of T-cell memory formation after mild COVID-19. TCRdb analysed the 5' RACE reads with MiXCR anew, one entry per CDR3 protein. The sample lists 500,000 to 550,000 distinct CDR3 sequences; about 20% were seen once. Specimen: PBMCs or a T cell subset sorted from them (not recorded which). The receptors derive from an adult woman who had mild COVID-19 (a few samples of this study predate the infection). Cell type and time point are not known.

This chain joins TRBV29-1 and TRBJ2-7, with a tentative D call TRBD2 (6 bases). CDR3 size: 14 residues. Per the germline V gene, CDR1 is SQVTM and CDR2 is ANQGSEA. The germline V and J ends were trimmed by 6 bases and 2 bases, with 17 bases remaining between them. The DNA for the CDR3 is TGCAGCGTAGCAGGCGGGGATGCGGCCTACGAGCAGTACTTC. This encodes CSVAGGDAAYEQYF.

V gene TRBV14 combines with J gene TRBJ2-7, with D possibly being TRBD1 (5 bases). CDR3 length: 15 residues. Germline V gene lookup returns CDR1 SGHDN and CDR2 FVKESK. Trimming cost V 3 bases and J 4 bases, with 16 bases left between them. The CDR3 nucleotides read TGTGCCAGCAGCCACCGCACCCTCCAGGGTTACGAGCAGTACTTC. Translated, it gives CASSHRTLQGYEQYF.

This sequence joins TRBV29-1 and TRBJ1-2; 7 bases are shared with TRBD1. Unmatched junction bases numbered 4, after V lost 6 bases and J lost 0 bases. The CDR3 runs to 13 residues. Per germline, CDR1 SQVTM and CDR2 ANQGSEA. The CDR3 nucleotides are TGCAGCGTCCAGGGGGGAGCTAACTATGGCTACACCTTC. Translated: CSVQGGANYGYTF.

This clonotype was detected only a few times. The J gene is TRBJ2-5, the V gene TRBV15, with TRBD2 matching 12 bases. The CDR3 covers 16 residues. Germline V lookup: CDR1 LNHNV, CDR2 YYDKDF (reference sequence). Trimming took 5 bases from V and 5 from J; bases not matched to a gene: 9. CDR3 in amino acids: CATSGRLAGVLETQYF. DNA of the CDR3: TGTGCCACCAGCGGACGACTAGCGGGGGTTTTGGAGACCCAGTACTTC.

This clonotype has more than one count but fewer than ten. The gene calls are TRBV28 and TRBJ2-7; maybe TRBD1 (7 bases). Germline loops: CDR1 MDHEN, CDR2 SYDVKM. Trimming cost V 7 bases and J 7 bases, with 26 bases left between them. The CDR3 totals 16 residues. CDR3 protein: CASTEGGQGLGLEQYF. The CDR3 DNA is TGTGCCAGCACCGAAGGGGGCCAGGGCTTAGGACTAGAGCAGTACTTC.

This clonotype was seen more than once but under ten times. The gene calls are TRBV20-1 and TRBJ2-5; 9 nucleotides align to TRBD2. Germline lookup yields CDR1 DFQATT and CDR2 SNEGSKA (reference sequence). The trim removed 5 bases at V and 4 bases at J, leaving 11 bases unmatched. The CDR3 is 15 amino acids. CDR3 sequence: CSAEDWREGGETQYF. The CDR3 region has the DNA TGCAGTGCTGAAGACTGGCGGGAGGGGGGAGAGACCCAGTACTTC.

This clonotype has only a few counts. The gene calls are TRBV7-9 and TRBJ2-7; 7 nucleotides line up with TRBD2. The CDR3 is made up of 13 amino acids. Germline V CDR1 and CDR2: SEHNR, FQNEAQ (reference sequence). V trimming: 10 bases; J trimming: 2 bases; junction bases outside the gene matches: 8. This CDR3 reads CATRHGTTYEQYF. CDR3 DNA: TGTGCCACCCGACATGGGACTACCTACGAGCAGTACTTC.

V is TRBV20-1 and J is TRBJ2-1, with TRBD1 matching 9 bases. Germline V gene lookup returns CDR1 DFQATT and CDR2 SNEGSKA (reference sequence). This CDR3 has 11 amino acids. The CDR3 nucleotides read TGCAGAGTGGGACAGGGCAATGAGCAGTTCTTC. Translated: CRVGQGNEQFF.

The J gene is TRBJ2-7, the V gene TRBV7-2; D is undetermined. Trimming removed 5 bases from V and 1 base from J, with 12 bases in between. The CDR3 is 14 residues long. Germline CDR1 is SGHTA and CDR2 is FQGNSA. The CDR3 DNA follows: TGTGCCAGCAGCGTCGCGAGTAGTTCCTACGAGCAGTACTTC. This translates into CASSVASSSYEQYF.

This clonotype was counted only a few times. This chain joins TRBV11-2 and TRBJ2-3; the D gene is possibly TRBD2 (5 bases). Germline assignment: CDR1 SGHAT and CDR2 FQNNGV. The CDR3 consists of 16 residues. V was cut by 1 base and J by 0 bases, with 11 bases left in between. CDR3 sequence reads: CASSLGGLGSTDTQYF. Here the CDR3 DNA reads TGTGCCAGCAGCTTAGGAGGGTTAGGGAGCACAGATACGCAGTATTTT. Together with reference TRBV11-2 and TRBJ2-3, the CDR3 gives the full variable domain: EAGVAQSPRYKIIEKRQSVAFWCNPISGHATLYWYQQILGQGPKLLIQFQNNGVVDDSQLPKDRFSAERLKGVDSTLKIQPAKLEDSAVYLCASSLGGLGSTDTQYFGPGTRLTVL.

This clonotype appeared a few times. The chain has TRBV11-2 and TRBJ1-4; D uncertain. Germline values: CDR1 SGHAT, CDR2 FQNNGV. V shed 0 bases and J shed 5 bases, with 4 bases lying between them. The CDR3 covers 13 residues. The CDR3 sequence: CASSLDANEKLFF. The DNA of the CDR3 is TGTGCCAGCAGCTTAGATGCGAATGAAAAACTGTTTTTT.

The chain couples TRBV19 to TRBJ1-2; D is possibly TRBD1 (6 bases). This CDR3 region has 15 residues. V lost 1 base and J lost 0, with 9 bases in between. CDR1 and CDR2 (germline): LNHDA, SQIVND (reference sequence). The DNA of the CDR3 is TGTGCCAGTAGTATAGGAGGGACAACTAACTATGGCTACACCTTC. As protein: CASSIGGTTNYGYTF.

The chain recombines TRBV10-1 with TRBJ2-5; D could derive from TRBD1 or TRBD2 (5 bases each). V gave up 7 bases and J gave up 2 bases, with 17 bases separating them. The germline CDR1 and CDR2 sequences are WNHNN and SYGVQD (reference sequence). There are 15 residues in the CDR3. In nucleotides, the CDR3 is TGCGCCAGCAATCAAACCGGGACGGTACAAGAGACCCAGTACTTC. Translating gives CASNQTGTVQETQYF.

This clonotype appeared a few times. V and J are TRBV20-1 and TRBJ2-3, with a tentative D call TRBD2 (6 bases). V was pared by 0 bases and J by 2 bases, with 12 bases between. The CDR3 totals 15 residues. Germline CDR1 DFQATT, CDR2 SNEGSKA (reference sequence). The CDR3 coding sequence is TGCAGTGCTAGAGATTCGGGACTCCCCACAGATACGCAGTATTTT. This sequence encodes CSARDSGLPTDTQYF.

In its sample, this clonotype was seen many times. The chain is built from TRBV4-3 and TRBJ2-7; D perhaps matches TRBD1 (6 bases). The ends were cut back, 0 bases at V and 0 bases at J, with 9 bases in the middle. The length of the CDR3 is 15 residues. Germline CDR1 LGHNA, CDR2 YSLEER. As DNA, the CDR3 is TGCGCCAGCAGCCAAGATAGGGGGAGCTCCTACGAGCAGTACTTC. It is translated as CASSQDRGSSYEQYF.

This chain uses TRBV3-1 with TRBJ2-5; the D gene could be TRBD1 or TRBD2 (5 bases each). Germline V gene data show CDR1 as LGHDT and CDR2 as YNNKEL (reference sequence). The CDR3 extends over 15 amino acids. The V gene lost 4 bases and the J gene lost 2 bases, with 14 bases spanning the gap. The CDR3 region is CASSPGAHQQETQYF. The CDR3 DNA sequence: TGTGCCAGCAGCCCCGGGGCCCACCAGCAAGAGACCCAGTACTTC.

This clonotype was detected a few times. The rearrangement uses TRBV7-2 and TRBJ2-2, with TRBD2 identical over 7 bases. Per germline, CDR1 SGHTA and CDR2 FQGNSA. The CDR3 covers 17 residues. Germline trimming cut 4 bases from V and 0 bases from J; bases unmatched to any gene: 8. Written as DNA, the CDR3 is TGTGCCAGCAGCTCCCATCTGGCGGGAGCGAACACCGGGGAGCTGTTTTTT. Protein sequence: CASSSHLAGANTGELFF.

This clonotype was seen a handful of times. The CDR3 loop is CASSSPGESHSQYF. In nucleotides, the CDR3 is TGTGCCAGCAGCTCGCCGGGAGAAAGCCACTCGCAGTATTTT. The genes are TRBV7-9 and TRBJ2-3; a possible D gene is TRBD2 (6 bases). CDR3 length equals 14 residues. V was shortened by 4 bases and J by 10 bases, with 18 bases between the two germline ends. Germline V gene data show CDR1 as SEHNR and CDR2 as FQNEAQ (reference sequence).

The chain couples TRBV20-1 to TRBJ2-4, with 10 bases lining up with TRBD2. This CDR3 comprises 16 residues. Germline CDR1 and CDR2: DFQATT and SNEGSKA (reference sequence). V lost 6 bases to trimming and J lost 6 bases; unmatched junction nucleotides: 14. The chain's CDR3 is CSAKLAGASHGNIQYF. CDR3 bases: TGCAGTGCCAAGCTAGCGGGAGCGTCTCATGGAAACATTCAGTACTTC.

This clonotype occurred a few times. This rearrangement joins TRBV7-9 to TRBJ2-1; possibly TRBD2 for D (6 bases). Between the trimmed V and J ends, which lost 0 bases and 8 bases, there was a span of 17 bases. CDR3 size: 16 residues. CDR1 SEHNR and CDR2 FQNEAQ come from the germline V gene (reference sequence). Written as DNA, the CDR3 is TGTGCCAGCAGCTTAGCGACGGGAGCCGGAATCCATGAGCAGTTCTTC. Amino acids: CASSLATGAGIHEQFF.

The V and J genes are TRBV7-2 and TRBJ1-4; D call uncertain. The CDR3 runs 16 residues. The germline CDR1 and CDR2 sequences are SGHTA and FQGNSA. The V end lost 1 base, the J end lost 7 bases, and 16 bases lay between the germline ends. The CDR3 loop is CASSLGFQLRSEKLFF. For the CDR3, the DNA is TGTGCCAGCAGCTTAGGGTTCCAGCTGCGGAGTGAAAAACTGTTTTTT.

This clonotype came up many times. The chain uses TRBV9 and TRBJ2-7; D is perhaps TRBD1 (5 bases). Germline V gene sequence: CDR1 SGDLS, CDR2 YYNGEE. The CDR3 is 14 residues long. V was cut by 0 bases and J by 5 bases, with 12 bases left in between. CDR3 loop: CASSVAIGAHEQYF. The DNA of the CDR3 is TGTGCCAGCAGCGTAGCCATAGGGGCCCACGAGCAGTACTTC. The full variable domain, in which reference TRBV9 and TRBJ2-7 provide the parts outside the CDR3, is DSGVTQTPKHLITATGQRVTLRCSPRSGDLSVYWYQQSLDQGLQFLIQYYNGEERAKGNILERFSAQQFPDLHSELNLSSLELGDSALYFCASSVAIGAHEQYFGPGTRLTVT.

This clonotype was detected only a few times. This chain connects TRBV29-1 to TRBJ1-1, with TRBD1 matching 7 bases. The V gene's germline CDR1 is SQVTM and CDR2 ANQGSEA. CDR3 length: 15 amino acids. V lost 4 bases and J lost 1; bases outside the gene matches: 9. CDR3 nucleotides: TGCAGCGTTGCAACCCGGACAGGATGGAACACTGAAGCTTTCTTT. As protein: CSVATRTGWNTEAFF.

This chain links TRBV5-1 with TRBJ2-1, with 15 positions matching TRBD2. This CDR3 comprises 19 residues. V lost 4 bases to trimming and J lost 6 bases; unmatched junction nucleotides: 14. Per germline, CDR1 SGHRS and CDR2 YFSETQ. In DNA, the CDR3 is TGCGCCAGCAGCCCGGGACTAGCGGGGGGTTTTGTTACTATCAATGAGCAGTTCTTC. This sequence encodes CASSPGLAGGFVTINEQFF.

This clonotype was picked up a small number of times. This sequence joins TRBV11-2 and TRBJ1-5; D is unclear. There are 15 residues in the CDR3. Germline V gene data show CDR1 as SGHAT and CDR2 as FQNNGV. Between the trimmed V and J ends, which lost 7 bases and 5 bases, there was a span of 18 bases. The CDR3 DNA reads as TGTGCCAGCACCCTTCCCGGAGGGAACTATCAGCCCCAGCATTTT. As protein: CASTLPGGNYQPQHF.

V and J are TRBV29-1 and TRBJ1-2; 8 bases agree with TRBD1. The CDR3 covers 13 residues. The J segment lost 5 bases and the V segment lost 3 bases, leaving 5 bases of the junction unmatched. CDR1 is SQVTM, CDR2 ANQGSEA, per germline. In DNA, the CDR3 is TGCAGCGTTGATTGGCAGGGGGCTTATGGCTACACCTTC. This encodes CSVDWQGAYGYTF.

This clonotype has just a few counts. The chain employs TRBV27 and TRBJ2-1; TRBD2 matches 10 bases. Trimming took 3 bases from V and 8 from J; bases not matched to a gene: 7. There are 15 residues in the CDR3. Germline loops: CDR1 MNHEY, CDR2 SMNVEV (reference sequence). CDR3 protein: CASSFGLAGVDEQFF. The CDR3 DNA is TGTGCCAGCAGTTTTGGGCTAGCGGGAGTCGATGAGCAGTTCTTC.